This TCR beta chain was obtained from a study of metastatic and nonmetastatic thyroid tumors. Study context: Repertoires from malignant and benign thyroid patients were compared across blood and tumor or nodule tissue. Study observations and caveats: Benign nodules were reported to have significantly lower TCR beta diversity than malignant thyroid tumors, in blood and tumor.

As originally analysed: Building a distant-metastasis classifier for papillary thyroid cancer drew on CDR3 differences across clinicopathological groups. TCRdb reanalyzed the PCR reads with MiXCR. TCRdb's processing, not the authors' own work, is the source of the V and J calls. The repertoire holds approximately 90,000 clones, with approximately 12% as singletons. Among the patients, none had received any treatment before thyroid surgery. Germline CDR1 MNHEY, CDR2 SVGAGI. The CDR3 extends over 15 amino acids. V shed 1 base and J 3 bases; nucleotides not matched to a gene: 6. This clone was detected ten times or more. No antigen is known for it.

The V call is TRBV6-5, the J call TRBJ2-7; TRBD2 agrees at 7 bases. This receptor was obtained from a female donor with papillary thyroid cancer or a benign thyroid nodule (not recorded which). Some clones in this sample may be carry-over from other donors' samples. The sequenced material came from blood. CDR3 bases: TGTGCCAGCAGTTACTGGCTAGCGGAAAACTACGAGCAGTACTTC. Translating gives CASSYWLAENYEQYF.